This entry lists 10 T cell receptor beta chains sequenced from one sample in a study of cytomegalovirus exposure and HLA in healthy donors. Clones were sequenced by immunoSEQ multiplex PCR, and TCRdb holds only the in-frame ones, with some missing. The sample contains about 140,000 clones, about 91% of which appear only once. Sequencing used PBMCs. Receptor source: a woman between 18 and 30 years old in good health and CMV-seropositive.

The V gene is TRBV27, the J gene TRBJ2-5, with 7 bases lining up with TRBD1. Unmatched junction bases numbered 8, after V lost 5 bases and J lost 5 bases. This CDR3 contains 14 residues. Germline V gene sequence: CDR1 MNHEY, CDR2 SMNVEV (reference sequence). Written as DNA, the CDR3 is TGTGCCAGCAGTCGAGACAGGGCTGGCGAGACCCAGTACTTC. Translating gives CASSRDRAGETQYF.

This sequence joins TRBV21-1 and TRBJ1-5; the table gives TRBD1 as D, unverified against the DNA. TRBV21-1 is a documented pseudogene. The CDR3 is made up of 16 amino acids. As DNA, the CDR3 is TGTGCCAGCAGCAAATGTGGGACAGGGGGGACACAGCCCCAGCATTTT. Encoded protein: CASSKCGTGGTQPQHF.

The chain has TRBV4-2 and TRBJ1-2; no definite D call. Trimming shortened V by 1 base and J by 3 bases, and 9 bases separated the two germline ends. The CDR3 is 14 amino acids. From germline, CDR1 is LGHNA and CDR2 YNFKEQ. The CDR3 sequence: CASSQGLGDYGYTF. The CDR3 DNA is TGTGCCAGCAGCCAAGGACTTGGAGACTATGGCTACACCTTC.

This clone was seen just once. The chain couples TRBV7-2 to TRBJ1-2, with no clear D. This CDR3 is built from 13 residues. The germline V gene encodes CDR1 SGHTA and CDR2 FQGNSA. The V and J ends lost 5 bases and 4 bases respectively, with 11 bases between them. The CDR3 here is CASSLRETYGYTF. For the CDR3, the DNA is TGTGCCAGCAGCCTCCGGGAAACCTATGGCTACACCTTC.

This clone is a singleton in its sample. The chain combines TRBV7-9 with TRBJ2-6; unclear D gene. The CDR3 loop spans 16 amino acids. Per the germline V gene, CDR1 is SEHNR and CDR2 is FQNEAQ (reference sequence). Trimming shortened V by 6 bases and J by 0 bases, and 12 bases separated the two germline ends. Here the CDR3 reads CASSSIDFSGANVLTF. CDR3 nucleotide sequence: TGTGCCAGCAGTTCAATAGACTTCTCTGGGGCCAACGTCCTGACTTTC.

V is TRBV5-1 and J is TRBJ1-2; D is uncertain. The CDR3 has 15 residues. Germline-derived CDR1 and CDR2 are SGHRS and YFSETQ. V was cut by 1 base and J by 2 bases, with 12 bases left in between. The CDR3 coding sequence is TGCGCCAGCAGCTTGTCGTCAGGATCCAACTATGGCTACACCTTC. It yields the protein CASSLSSGSNYGYTF.

The chain links TRBV11-2 to TRBJ2-7; 11 bases agree with TRBD2. J gave up 5 bases and V 1 base, and 4 bases lay outside the gene matches. The CDR3 spans 15 residues. Germline CDR1 is SGHAT and CDR2 is FQNNGV. CDR3 loop: CASSLGASGGHEQYF. The CDR3 coding sequence is TGTGCCAGCAGCTTAGGGGCTAGCGGGGGGCACGAGCAGTACTTC.

This chain connects TRBV2 to TRBJ1-2; the match to TRBD1 covers 8 bases. This CDR3 contains 13 residues. J lost 6 bases, V lost 4 bases, and 4 bases had no gene match. Germline loops: CDR1 SNHLY, CDR2 FYNNEI. CDR3 protein: CASSVQGEDGYTF. For the CDR3, the DNA is TGTGCCAGCAGTGTACAGGGGGAAGATGGCTACACCTTC.

The J gene is TRBJ2-1, the V gene TRBV11-3; 14 bases map to TRBD2. With V trimmed by 5 bases and J by 9 bases, 6 bases remained unmatched. Germline lookup yields CDR1 SGHNT and CDR2 YENEEA. CDR3 length equals 15 residues. The CDR3 sequence: CASSLGLAGGGEQFF. The CDR3 nucleotides read TGTGCCAGCAGCCTTGGACTAGCGGGAGGTGGTGAGCAGTTCTTC.

The chain uses TRBV9 and TRBJ1-1; 8 bases map to TRBD1. The junction had 6 bases not matched to a gene; V was cut back by 2 bases and J by 0 bases. Per the germline V gene, CDR1 is SGDLS and CDR2 is YYNGEE. The CDR3 consists of 16 residues. The chain's CDR3 is CASSVGTGTMNTEAFF. In nucleotides, the CDR3 is TGTGCCAGCAGCGTTGGGACAGGCACCATGAACACTGAAGCTTTCTTT.